These T cell receptor beta chains were read from a single sample in a study of blood T cell repertoires in COVID-19. Sequencing used immunoSEQ multiplex PCR; TCRdb keeps in-frame clones, though not all of them. The sample holds 200,000 to 300,000 clones, 75% to 90% seen once. The sequencing sample was made of PBMCs or T cells enriched from blood (not recorded which). The receptors come from a man between 40 and 49 years old who had recovered from COVID-19. Each CDR3 is given with its conserved first and last residue. The D gene is left open where the match is weak. Size is omitted from some rows. Given values are once, few, many or a class for expanded clones.

TRBV29-1	TRBJ1-1	.	.	TGCAGCGTTGAAGACAGAGCAGGGGAAGGAACTGAAGCTTTCTTT	CSVEDRAGEGTEAFF
TRBV18	TRBJ2-7	.	.	TGTGCCAGCTCACCACCTATGAGTCCCTACGAGCAGTACTTC	CASSPPMSPYEQYF
TRBV18	TRBJ1-2	TRBD1	.	TGTGCCAGCTCACCGGCTGGACAGGGGGCACATTTTGGCTACACCTTC	CASSPAGQGAHFGYTF
TRBV11-2	TRBJ1-5	.	.	TGTGCCAGCAGCCCGGAAGGGGATAGATATCAGCCCCAGCATTTT	CASSPEGDRYQPQHF
TRBV18	TRBJ1-1	TRBD1	.	TGTGCCAGCTCACAGACAGGGAGCAACCCGAACACTGAAGCTTTCTTT	CASSQTGSNPNTEAFF
TRBV6-2/TRBV6-3	TRBJ2-7	TRBD1	.	TGTGCCAGCAGTTACTACAGGGGGCCTTACGAGCAGTACTTC	CASSYYRGPYEQYF
TRBV2	TRBJ1-6	.	.	TGTGCCAGCAGGGAAGCGAGCTCCTATAATTCACCCCTCCACTTT	CASREASSYNSPLHF
TRBV11-3	TRBJ2-7	.	.	TGTGCCAGCAGCCCGCCCCCCCGAGACAGCAGATACGAGCAGTACTTC	CASSPPPRDSRYEQYF
TRBV14	TRBJ2-1	TRBD1	.	TGTGCCAGCAGCCAAACCGGGACAGGGAGGATCAATGAGCAGTTCTTC	CASSQTGTGRINEQFF
TRBV18	TRBJ2-7	TRBD1	.	TGTGCCAGCTCACTAGAATCCGGGACAGGGGCCGAGCAGTACTTC	CASSLESGTGAEQYF
TRBV3-1/TRBV3-2	TRBJ2-1	.	once	TGTGCCAGCAGCCAAGATCTACTCTCCTACAATGAGCAGTTCTTC	CASSQDLLSYNEQFF
TRBV2	TRBJ2-7	.	.	TGTGCCAGCAGTGAAGAGGCAGGGAATATAGACGAGCAGTACTTC	CASSEEAGNIDEQYF
TRBV18	TRBJ2-7	TRBD2	.	TGTGCCAGCTCACCACTGGCGGGGGGTTTGAACGAGCAGTACTTC	CASSPLAGGLNEQYF
TRBV29-1	TRBJ1-1	.	.	TGCAGCGTTGACAGGGTCGGCACTGAAGCTTTCTTT	CSVDRVGTEAFF
TRBV27	TRBJ1-4	.	once	TGTGCCAGCAGCCACAGCCTGCGCCCGGCAACTAATGAAAAACTGTTTTTT	CASSHSLRPATNEKLFF
TRBV10-2	TRBJ2-1	TRBD2	.	TGCGCCACTCTCTCGCGGGAGAGCTACAATGAGCAGTTCTTC	CATLSRESYNEQFF
TRBV15	TRBJ2-3	.	.	TGTGCCACCAGCTCTGGGCAGACCACAGATACGCAGTATTTT	CATSSGQTTDTQYF
TRBV27	TRBJ1-5	TRBD1	.	TGTGCCATAGCGACAGGGGCCAATCAGCCCCAGCATTTT	CAIATGANQPQHF
TRBV2	TRBJ2-7	TRBD1	.	TGTGCCAGCAGTGGGACAGGGGGATACTACGAGCAGTACTTC	CASSGTGGYYEQYF
TRBV7-9	TRBJ1-5	.	.	TGTGCCAGCAGCTTCTGGCCAGGGAGCAATCAGCCCCAGCATTTT	CASSFWPGSNQPQHF
TRBV18	TRBJ2-3	TRBD2	.	TGTGCCGGGGGGGAACTACAGATAGATACGCAGTATTTT	CAGGELQIDTQYF
TRBV6-1	TRBJ1-1	.	.	TGTGCCAGCAGTGAACGGGAGTCCCCCGCTTTCTTT	CASSERESPAFF
TRBV5-4	TRBJ2-2	.	once	TGTGCCAGCAGCTTGTGGGGGGTCGGGACCGGGGAGCTGTTTTTT	CASSLWGVGTGELFF
TRBV5-1	TRBJ1-2	TRBD1	.	TGCGCCAGCAGCGTAGGGACAGGGTTTACCCTTCAGGGCTATGGCTACACCTTC	CASSVGTGFTLQGYGYTF
TRBV24-1	TRBJ1-2	TRBD1	.	TGTGCCACCAGTGACGGGACAGGGGTTGGCTACACCTTC	CATSDGTGVGYTF
TRBV7-3	TRBJ1-6	.	.	TGTGCCAGCAGCCTAGGCCTTTACGGCTATAATTCACCCCTCCACTTT	CASSLGLYGYNSPLHF
TRBV11-3	TRBJ1-2	.	.	TGTGCCAGCAGCTTAGATCTTCGCGGTTCCTATGGCTACACCTTC	CASSLDLRGSYGYTF
TRBV7-9	TRBJ1-3	TRBD1	.	TGTGCCAGCAGCTTTGGCAACAGGGGGTCTGGAAACACCATATATTTT	CASSFGNRGSGNTIYF
TRBV29-1	TRBJ1-5	.	.	TGCAGCGTGCTACAGGGTGGCAGTCAGCCCCAGCATTTT	CSVLQGGSQPQHF
TRBV3-1/TRBV3-2	TRBJ2-2	TRBD1	once	TGTGCCAGCAGCAACAGGGGAACCGCGAACACCGGGGAGCTGTTTTTT	CASSNRGTANTGELFF
TRBV27	TRBJ1-4	.	.	TGTGCCAGCAGTTTCGCCGCCGGGTCCAATGAAAAACTGTTTTTT	CASSFAAGSNEKLFF
TRBV7-9	TRBJ2-5	.	.	TGTGCCAGCAGCCCAACAGGCAGTCAAGAGACCCAGTACTTC	CASSPTGSQETQYF
TRBV9	TRBJ1-6	TRBD1	.	TGTGCCAGCAGCGGGGGGGACAGCTATTCACCCCTCCACTTT	CASSGGDSYSPLHF
TRBV24-1	TRBJ2-1	TRBD1	.	TGTGCCACCGCGGACAGGGGCGTTCACAATGAGCAGTTCTTC	CATADRGVHNEQFF
TRBV5-1	TRBJ2-1	TRBD2	.	TGCGCCAGCAGCCCCGTCCCGGGACTAGATTTCGGGGTCAATGAGCAGTTCTTC	CASSPVPGLDFGVNEQFF
TRBV7-2	TRBJ2-2	TRBD2	.	TGTGCCAGCAGCTTGGGACTAGCGGGAGCGAGCACCGGGGAGCTGTTTTTT	CASSLGLAGASTGELFF
TRBV25-1	TRBJ2-7	TRBD1	.	TGTGCCAGCGGGTACGGACAGGGGGATTACGAGCAGTACTTC	CASGYGQGDYEQYF
TRBV6-5	TRBJ1-1	TRBD1	.	TGTGCCAGCAGTTCCCTCGGACAGGGAATGACTGAAGCTTTCTTT	CASSSLGQGMTEAFF
TRBV5-4	TRBJ2-4	TRBD1	.	TGTGCCAGCAGCTTGGGGGGTTCGGGACAGGGACTCAAAAACATTCAGTACTTC	CASSLGGSGQGLKNIQYF
TRBV27	TRBJ2-1	.	.	TGTGCCAGCCTTCAGCCCGCAGGCAAAGAGCAGTTCTTC	CASLQPAGKEQFF
TRBV19	TRBJ2-7	.	.	TGTGCCAGTAGTATCTGGGGAGAGGGCGACTACGAGCAGTACTTC	CASSIWGEGDYEQYF
TRBV7-3	TRBJ2-7	TRBD2	.	TGTGCCAGCAGCTTAACGTTCGGACTAGCGGGGACCTACGAGCAGTACTTC	CASSLTFGLAGTYEQYF
TRBV28	TRBJ1-3	.	.	TGTGCCAGCAGCCTACAGGGAGCTGGAAACACCATATATTTT	CASSLQGAGNTIYF
TRBV28	TRBJ2-7	.	.	TGTGCCAGCAGTGGGGCCCTGGAGTCATGGTCCTACGAGCAGTACTTC	CASSGALESWSYEQYF
TRBV27	TRBJ1-2	.	once	TGTGCCAGCAGTTTATTTTCGGGGGGCGGAGGCTATGGCTACACCTTC	CASSLFSGGGGYGYTF